Below are 5 T cell receptor beta chains sequenced from a single sample in a study of blood T cell repertoires in COVID-19. The table came from immunoSEQ multiplex PCR; TCRdb's copy has only in-frame clones and leaves some out. The profile covers roughly 240,000 clones, with 86% appearing a single time and around 3.6% taken by the ten largest. Specimen: peripheral blood. The receptors were sampled from a man younger than 35 with active or convalescent COVID-19.

The rearrangement links TRBV7-9 to TRBJ2-3; tentatively, D is TRBD2 (5 bases). With 5 bases removed from V and 2 bases from J, the gap between germline ends came to 14 bases. CDR1 and CDR2 (germline): SEHNR, FQNEAQ (reference sequence). The CDR3 is 15 residues long. The CDR3 DNA follows: TGTGCCAGCAGCCCGGGGTCCTCCTACACAGATACGCAGTATTTT. As protein: CASSPGSSYTDTQYF.

This clone was recorded once. The rearrangement links TRBV15 to TRBJ2-7, with 9 nucleotides matching TRBD2. Trimming at V came to 1 base and at J to 1 base, leaving 2 bases not matched to a gene. The CDR3 is 15 residues long. The germline V gene has CDR1 LNHNV and CDR2 YYDKDF (reference sequence). CDR3 sequence: CATSRASGISYEQYF. CDR3 in DNA: TGTGCCACCAGCAGAGCTAGCGGGATTTCCTACGAGCAGTACTTC.

This clone was seen just once. This rearrangement joins TRBV29-1 to TRBJ1-2; D may be TRBD1 (6 bases). The germline gives CDR1 SQVTM, CDR2 ANQGSEA. V lost 8 bases, J lost 4 bases, and 14 bases lay in between. CDR3 length equals 12 residues. Here the CDR3 reads CSWRTASYGYTF. CDR3 sequence (DNA): TGCAGCTGGCGGACAGCTTCCTATGGCTACACCTTC. Full variable domain (outside the CDR3, taken from reference TRBV29-1 and TRBJ1-2): SAVISQKPSRDICQRGTSLTIQCQVDSQVTMMFWYRQQPGQSLTLIATANQGSEATYESGFVIDKFPISRPNLTFSTLTVSNMSPEDSSIYLCSWRTASYGYTFGSGTRLTVV.

The genes are TRBV24-1 and TRBJ1-2; D is perhaps TRBD1 (5 bases). V gave up 4 bases and J gave up 0 bases, with 14 bases separating them. The CDR3 has 16 residues. Germline CDR1 reads KGHDR; CDR2 reads SFDVKD. DNA for the CDR3: TGTGCCACCAGTGACCCGAGACAGCGAGCTAACTATGGCTACACCTTC. Translating it yields CATSDPRQRANYGYTF.

The rearrangement joins TRBV20-1 to TRBJ2-1; 8 nucleotides align to TRBD2. This CDR3 has 14 residues. The V gene end was trimmed by 3 bases and the J gene end by 6 bases; junction bases not matched to a gene: 7. Germline V gene data show CDR1 as DFQATT and CDR2 as SNEGSKA (reference sequence). The CDR3 here is CSASEREPPNEQFF. The CDR3 DNA follows: TGCAGTGCTAGTGAGCGGGAGCCCCCCAATGAGCAGTTCTTC.